This T cell receptor (beta chain) was found in a study of PD-1 blockade in classical Hodgkin lymphoma. Study conclusions and caveats: Reported baseline diversity: healthy donors highest, relapsed/refractory patients lowest. Possible causes of repertoire differences, disease activity or prior therapy, remain undefined.

The CDR3 runs to 15 residues. Germline CDR1 and CDR2: SGHKS and YYEKEE (reference sequence). V trimming: 0 bases; J trimming: 5 bases; junction bases outside the gene matches: 3. This clone turned up a few times. As yet, its antigen is unknown. No patient escaped relapse after autologous stem cell transplantation, and brentuximab vedotin exposure varied. The table came from immunoSEQ multiplex PCR; TCRdb's copy has only in-frame clones and leaves some out. This table has about 85,000 clones, around 90% appearing once. The sequence was collected from a human donor with classical Hodgkin lymphoma. This chain joins TRBV5-5 and TRBJ2-1, with TRBD2 identical over 9 bases. The input for sequencing was peripheral blood mononuclear cells (PBMCs), taken before the second cycle of nivolumab. The CDR3, as DNA: TGTGCCAGCAGCTTGGCTAGCGGGACTCACAATGAGCAGTTCTTC. Its protein product is CASSLASGTHNEQFF.